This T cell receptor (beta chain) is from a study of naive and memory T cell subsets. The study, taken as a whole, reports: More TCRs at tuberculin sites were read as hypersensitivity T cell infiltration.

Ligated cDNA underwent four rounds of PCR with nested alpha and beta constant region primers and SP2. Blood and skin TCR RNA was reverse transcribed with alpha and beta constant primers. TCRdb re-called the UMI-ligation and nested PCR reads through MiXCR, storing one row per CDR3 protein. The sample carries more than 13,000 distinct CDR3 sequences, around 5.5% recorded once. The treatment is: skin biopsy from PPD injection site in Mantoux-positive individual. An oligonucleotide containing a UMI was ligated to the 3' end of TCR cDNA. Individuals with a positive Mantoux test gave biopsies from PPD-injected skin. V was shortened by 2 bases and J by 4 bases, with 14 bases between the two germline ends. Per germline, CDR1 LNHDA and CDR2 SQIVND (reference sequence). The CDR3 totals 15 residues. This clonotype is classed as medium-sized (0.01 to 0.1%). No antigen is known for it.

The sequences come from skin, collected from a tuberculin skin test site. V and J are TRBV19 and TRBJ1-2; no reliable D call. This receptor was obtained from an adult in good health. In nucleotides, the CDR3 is TGTGCCAGTAGTATATCGATGGCCCCCCTCTATGGCTACACCTTC. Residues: CASSISMAPLYGYTF.